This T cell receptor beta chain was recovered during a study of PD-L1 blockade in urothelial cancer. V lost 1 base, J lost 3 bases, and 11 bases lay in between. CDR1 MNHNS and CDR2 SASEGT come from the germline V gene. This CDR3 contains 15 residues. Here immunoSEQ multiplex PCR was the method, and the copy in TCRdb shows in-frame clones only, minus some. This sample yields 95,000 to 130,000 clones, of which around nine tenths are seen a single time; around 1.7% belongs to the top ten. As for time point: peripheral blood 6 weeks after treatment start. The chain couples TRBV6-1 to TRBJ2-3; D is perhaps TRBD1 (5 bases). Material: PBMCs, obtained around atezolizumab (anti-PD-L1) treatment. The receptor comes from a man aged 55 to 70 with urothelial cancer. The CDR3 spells CASSEVGRATDTQYF. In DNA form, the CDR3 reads TGTGCCAGCAGTGAAGTGGGCAGGGCGACAGATACGCAGTATTTT.